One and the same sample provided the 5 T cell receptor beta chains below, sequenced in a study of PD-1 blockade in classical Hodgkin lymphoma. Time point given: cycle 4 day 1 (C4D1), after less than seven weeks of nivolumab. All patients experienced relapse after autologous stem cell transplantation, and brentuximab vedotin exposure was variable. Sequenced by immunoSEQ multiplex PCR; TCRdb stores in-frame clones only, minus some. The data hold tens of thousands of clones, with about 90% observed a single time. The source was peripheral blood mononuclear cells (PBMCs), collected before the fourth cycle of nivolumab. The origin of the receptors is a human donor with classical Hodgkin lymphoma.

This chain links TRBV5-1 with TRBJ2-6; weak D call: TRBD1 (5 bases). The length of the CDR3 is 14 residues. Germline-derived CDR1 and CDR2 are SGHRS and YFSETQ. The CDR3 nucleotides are TGCGCAACCCGGCAGGGCTCTGGGGCCAACGTCCTGACTTTC. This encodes CATRQGSGANVLTF.

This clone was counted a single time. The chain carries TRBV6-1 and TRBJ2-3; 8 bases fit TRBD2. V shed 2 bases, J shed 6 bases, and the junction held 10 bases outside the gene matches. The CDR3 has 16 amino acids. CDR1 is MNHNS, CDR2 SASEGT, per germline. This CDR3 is CASSELRGGLLDTQYF. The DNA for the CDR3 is TGTGCCAGCAGTGAACTTCGGGGGGGCCTGTTGGATACGCAGTATTTT.

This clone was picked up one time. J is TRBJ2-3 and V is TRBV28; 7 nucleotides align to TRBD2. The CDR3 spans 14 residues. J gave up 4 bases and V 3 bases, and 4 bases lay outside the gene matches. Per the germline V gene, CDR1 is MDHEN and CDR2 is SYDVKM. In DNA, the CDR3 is TGTGCCAGCAGTTTTACCGGGAGGTCAGATACGCAGTATTTT. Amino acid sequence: CASSFTGRSDTQYF.

The CDR3 protein is CASISLTAGGNTEAFF. DNA for the CDR3: TGTGCCAGCATTTCGCTCACGGCTGGGGGGAACACTGAAGCTTTCTTT. The chain employs TRBV27 and TRBJ1-1; D possibly corresponds to TRBD1 (5 bases). The CDR3 covers 16 residues. Trimming shortened V by 7 bases and J by 1 base, and 19 bases separated the two germline ends. The V gene's germline CDR1 is MNHEY and CDR2 SMNVEV (reference sequence).

CDR3 region: CASNPPLHF. Here the CDR3 DNA reads TGTGCCAGCAACCCACCCCTCCACTTT. The chain recombines TRBV2 with TRBJ1-6; unclear D gene. CDR1 is SNHLY, CDR2 FYNNEI, per germline. The CDR3 is made up of 9 amino acids. The V end was cut by 7 bases, the J end by 11 bases, with 3 bases between.